This T cell receptor (beta chain) emerged from a study of T cell responses to AZD1222 COVID-19 vaccine. The protocol was immunoSEQ multiplex PCR, while the TCRdb copy is restricted to in-frame clones and leaves out a portion. The repertoire holds 95,000 to 150,000 clones, with about 90% as singletons. Note on this clone: The target antigen is unknown.

General study results and limits: Possibly, clonal diversity was underestimated; donors were largely white British and included more females.

The sequence derives from an adult in good health. The source was peripheral blood, collected on day 0 of AZD1222 vaccination.

The CDR3 region is CASSQNLGTSWETQYF. In nucleotides, the CDR3 is TGCGCCAGCAGCCAAAACCTTGGGACTAGCTGGGAGACCCAGTACTTC. This sequence joins TRBV4-3 and TRBJ2-5, with 9 bases matching TRBD2. The V gene's germline CDR1 is LGHNA and CDR2 YSLEER. The V and J ends lost 2 bases and 5 bases, in that order; junction bases with no gene match: 9. This CDR3 is 16 amino acids long.